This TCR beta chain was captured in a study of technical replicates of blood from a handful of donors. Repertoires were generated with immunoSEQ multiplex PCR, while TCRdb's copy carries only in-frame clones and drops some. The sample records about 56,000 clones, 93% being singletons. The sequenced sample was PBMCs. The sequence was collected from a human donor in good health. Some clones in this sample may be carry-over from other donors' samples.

The CDR3 bases are TGTGCCATCAGTACAGGGGACAGGAGAAACTATGGCTACACCTTC. This codes for CAISTGDRRNYGYTF. The genes are TRBV10-3 and TRBJ1-2; TRBD1 matches at 8 bases. CDR1 is ENHRY and CDR2 is SYGVKD in the germline V gene. V shed 5 bases and J 2 bases; nucleotides not matched to a gene: 7. The CDR3 contains 15 residues.